This T cell receptor beta chain was found in a study of Graves' ophthalmopathy and Graves' hyperthyroidism listed by TCRdb under 2018. Concerning the study at large: Hyperthyroidism was defined as stable when no progression to ophthalmopathy occurred within 18 months of follow-up. To tell Graves' ophthalmopathy apart from Graves' hyperthyroidism, and to predict which patients would progress to ophthalmopathy, the study relied on TCR beta repertoire signatures. In total, 120 to 150 blood samples were TCR-sequenced: 40 to 45 ophthalmopathy, 80 or so hyperthyroidism and some 17 hyperthyroidism-to-ophthalmopathy patients. To explore V-J signatures that separate ophthalmopathy from hyperthyroidism, a discovery set of about a hundred patients was enrolled, consisting of under 50 with ophthalmopathy and roughly 59 with stable hyperthyroidism. For independent validation, a separate cohort was made up of 18 to 20 hyperthyroidism patients plus 17 patients who later progressed from hyperthyroidism to ophthalmopathy. T-cell repertoires of thyroid tissue and blood were compared in 5 or 6 hyperthyroidism patients. After sampling, hyperthyroidism patients received methimazole starting at 30 mg daily, and ophthalmopathy patients received high-dose intravenous methylprednisolone.

The CDR3, from cysteine to phenylalanine, totals 11 residues. Only the CDR3 DNA is retained, 33 bases long and in frame from the first base. The CDR1 and CDR2 encoded by the germline V gene are SGHTA and FQGTGA. Deletion took 4 bases off V and 7 bases off J, with a span of 8 bases between the germline ends. What the authors observed across the whole study: Most expanded thyroid clonotypes with frequency above 0.001 were also detected in blood, suggesting blood repertoires may reflect the thyroid immune response. In validation, the model predicted ophthalmopathy progression with about 71% sensitivity and approximately 72% specificity; around twelve predicted patients were CT-confirmed with GO in a median of roughly 6.8 months. Sample size was not statistically predetermined, and group allocation was not concealed from the investigators. The 13-signature model separated ophthalmopathy from stable hyperthyroidism with approximately 90% sensitivity and 81% to 82% specificity in cross-validation, and 80%/75% in the test set.

Regarding this clonotype: Its antigen is unknown. Given a much more abundant clone one base away, this may be a read error.

TCR beta CDR3 regions were amplified from RNA transcripts for repertoire sequencing. HTBI primers and the Qiagen OneStep RT-PCR kit were used in a first-round RT-PCR, which was followed by a second-round multiplex PCR, size selection and purification. Libraries were sequenced on an Illumina HiSeq2000 using paired-end 100 bp reads. The authors processed their data as follows. SOAPnuke was used for read processing, and reads with adapters, uncalled bases, a mean Phred below 15, or no exact constant-primer or identifier match were discarded. COPE v1.2.5 was used to merge high-quality paired reads. Each unique nucleotide sequence was defined as a clonotype, and clonotypes were aligned to IMGT TRB V, D and J references with MiTCR v1.1. Only V-J combinations with frequency above 0.0001 were analysed, covering approximately 99% of repertoires. A TCR clonal expansion and chaos score per V-J combination was defined as the ratio of F50 clonal expansion to chaos observed in the TCRdist matrix. Welch's t-statistics and random forest were used to reduce features to over ten V-J combinations, which were fed into a naive Bayes classifier. The Morisita-Horn index was used to measure how similar the thyroid and blood repertoires were. Using fastp trimming at Q25 and MiXCR clonotype assembly, TCRdb reanalyzed the public sequencing data and kept in-frame beta chains. Every CDR3 protein is listed once, alongside the most common genes and DNA of its rows. The V and J calls reflect TCRdb's pipeline rather than the authors' work. The sample table contains 500,000 to 700,000 distinct CDR3 sequences; only one count was recorded for about 35% of them. The ten largest clonotypes hold roughly 4% of the sample.

The hyperthyroidism patients were 18 to 65 years old and newly diagnosed, with a disease duration of less than 2 months. Patients with other autoimmune diseases, uncontrolled infections, pregnancy or lactation were excluded from the study. Clinical symptoms, serum thyroxine, TRAb, thyroid ultrasound and orbital computed tomography were used for diagnosis. Total RNA was extracted using Trizol reagent, and RNA quality was checked on an Agilent 2100 Bioanalyzer. This sequence was found in an adult man with Graves' hyperthyroidism. The sequence is built from TRBV7-3 and TRBJ2-7; the D gene is unclear. Sequences were obtained from peripheral blood or thyroid tissue (not recorded which). The encoded CDR3 is CASSSYNEQYF. The bases are TGTGCCAGCAGCTCCTACAATGAGCAGTACTTC.